In this sample, the clone carrying this T cell receptor beta chain turned up once. TCRdb's table, derived via immunoSEQ multiplex PCR, lists solely in-frame clones and lacks some. The table shows hundreds of thousands of clones, with around four fifths occurring only once. This sample is part of a study of blood T cell repertoires in COVID-19. Study at large: Samples representing acute and convalescent COVID-19 were sourced from the United States, Italy and Spain. The analysed material was cDNA or gDNA that came from T cells, B-cell-depleted T cells, or PBMCs.

The source of this sequence is a woman aged 50 to 60 with acute or convalescent COVID-19. Specimen: peripheral blood.

The chain's CDR3 is CASSLGGGSNQPQHF. The CDR3 coding sequence is TGTGCCAGCAGCTTGGGTGGCGGGAGCAATCAGCCCCAGCATTTT. The chain combines TRBV5-5 with TRBJ1-5, with unresolved D. The CDR3 is 15 residues long. V shed 0 bases and J shed 1 base, with 8 bases lying between them. Per the germline V gene, CDR1 is SGHKS and CDR2 is YYEKEE (reference sequence). The full variable domain, with the rest looked up from reference TRBV5-5 and TRBJ1-5, is DAGVTQSPTHLIKTRGQQVTLRCSPISGHKSVSWYQQVLGQGPQFIFQYYEKEERGRGNFPDRFSARQFPNYSSELNVNALLLGDSALYLCASSLGGGSNQPQHFGDGTRLSIL.